Described below is a single T cell receptor beta chain sequence and its context. The J segment lost 4 bases and the V segment lost 6 bases, leaving 4 bases of the junction unmatched. From germline, CDR1 is MRHNA and CDR2 SNTAGT. The CDR3 is made up of 13 amino acids. The sequenced template was cDNA made from the entire isolated RNA. Using immunoSEQ multiplex PCR, the repertoire was profiled, and TCRdb retains in-frame clones only, with some absent. The sample carries 25,000 or so clones, 55% to 75% recorded once. These data originate in a study of beta chain features in type 1 diabetes. This chain connects TRBV6-4 to TRBJ2-3; TRBD1 matches at 7 bases. The specimen was Tregs from blood. The source is a middle-aged woman in good health. The DNA for the CDR3 is TGTGCCAGCAGCGAGCAGGGGGCAGATACGCAGTATTTT. Translated: CASSEQGADTQYF.